Listed below are T cell receptor beta chains from one sample, sequenced in a study of early T cells in non-severe SARS-CoV-2 infection. TCRdb re-analysed the 5' RACE reads in MiXCR, keeping a single row per CDR3 protein. Of under 35,000 distinct CDR3 sequences listed, 8.5% to 10% are singletons. The material sequenced was whole blood. The receptors come from an adult who was a healthcare worker with PCR-confirmed SARS-CoV-2 infection or an uninfected control (not recorded which). Each CDR3 is given with its conserved first and last residue. The order of the fields is V gene, D gene, clone size, J gene, CDR3 DNA, CDR3 protein. A D gene is named only where the DNA matches it firmly. Expanded clones are given a class, and other clones once, few, many or no size at all.

>TRBV3-1|TRBD1|many|TRBJ2-5
TGTGCCAGCAACTCAGGGGGAGAGACCCAGTACTTC
CASNSGGETQYF
>TRBV10-3|NA|NA|TRBJ1-2
TGTGCCATCAGTGACGATAGGGCAGGTCTCTCCTATGGCTACACCTTC
CAISDDRAGLSYGYTF
>TRBV30|NA|NA|TRBJ2-1
TGTGCCTGGGGCGGGCGAGGAGCGGTTAATGAGCAGTTCTTC
CAWGGRGAVNEQFF
>TRBV20-1|TRBD2|many|TRBJ2-1
TGCAGTGCTAGTGGGACTAGCGGGGGGGCTGTATACAATGAGCAGTTCTTC
CSASGTSGGAVYNEQFF
>TRBV28|TRBD1|many|TRBJ1-1
TGTGCCAGCCACTCGGGGGGACAGAGGAACACTGAAGCTTTCTTT
CASHSGGQRNTEAFF
>TRBV5-6|NA|many|TRBJ1-4
TGTGCCAGCAGCTTGGCAGCGTTGTCTGAAAAACTGTTTTTT
CASSLAALSEKLFF
>TRBV6-2/TRBV6-3|TRBD1|many|TRBJ1-1
TGTGCCAGCAGTTCAGACAGGGACCCTGAAGCTTTCTTT
CASSSDRDPEAFF
>TRBV7-9|TRBD2|many|TRBJ2-5
TGTGCCAGCAGCTACCGACTAGCGGGGGACCAAGAGACCCAGTACTTC
CASSYRLAGDQETQYF
>TRBV29-1|NA|many|TRBJ2-5
TGCAGCGTTGTCCCAGAGGTGGAGACCCAGTACTTC
CSVVPEVETQYF
>TRBV29-1|NA|many|TRBJ2-4
TGCAGCGTTGAAAGGGGAAACATTCAGTACTTC
CSVERGNIQYF
>TRBV9|NA|many|TRBJ2-3
TGTGCCAGCAGCGTATCTGGTTTGGATACGCAGTATTTT
CASSVSGLDTQYF
>TRBV5-5|NA|many|TRBJ1-2
TGTGCCACAAGGGACAACCCGAATGCTAACTATGGCTACACCTTC
CATRDNPNANYGYTF
>TRBV7-9|TRBD2|many|TRBJ2-7
TGTGCCAGCAGCACAACTAGCGGGGTTTCCTACGAGCAGTACTTC
CASSTTSGVSYEQYF
>TRBV5-1|TRBD1|many|TRBJ2-3
TGCGCCAGCAGCTTGTCAGGGGGTGGAGATACGCAGTATTTT
CASSLSGGGDTQYF
>TRBV20-1|NA|many|TRBJ2-7
TGCAGTGCCCAGAGCCAACAGAGCTACGAGCAGTACTTC
CSAQSQQSYEQYF
>TRBV24-1|NA|many|TRBJ1-4
TGTGCCACCAGTGATCCCGGCAGGGAGGACGAAAAACTGTTTTTT
CATSDPGREDEKLFF
>TRBV2|NA|few|TRBJ2-5
TGTGCCAGCAGCGGAGGGGCGCTAACCCAGTACTTC
CASSGGALTQYF
>TRBV27|TRBD1|NA|TRBJ2-1
TGTGCCAGCAGTTTCGGGACAGGTTCCTACAATGAGCAGTTCTTC
CASSFGTGSYNEQFF
>TRBV7-2|NA|few|TRBJ1-2
TGTGCCAGCAGCTCTACCACCTGGGATGGCTACACCTTC
CASSSTTWDGYTF
>TRBV7-9|TRBD2|many|TRBJ2-7
TGTGCCAGCAGCTTAAGCGGGGGTGTTATCTACGAGCAGTACTTC
CASSLSGGVIYEQYF
>TRBV3-1|NA|NA|TRBJ1-5
TGTGCCAGCAGCCCCTCAGGACTAAATCAGCCCCAGCATTTT
CASSPSGLNQPQHF
>TRBV7-2|NA|many|TRBJ2-3
TGTGCCAGCAGCTTTAGGGGGGCCGTTACGCAGTATTTT
CASSFRGAVTQYF
>TRBV24-1|TRBD2|many|TRBJ2-1
TGTGCCACCAGTGATCCGACTAGCGGGGGAAGTAATGAGCAGTTCTTC
CATSDPTSGGSNEQFF
>TRBV29-1|NA|NA|TRBJ1-1
TGCAGCGTGCGACAGTCTAAAGACACTGAAGCTTTCTTT
CSVRQSKDTEAFF
>TRBV30|TRBD2|many|TRBJ2-3
TGTGCCTTAACTAGCGGGGACCCCACAGATACGCAGTATTTT
CALTSGDPTDTQYF
>TRBV11-2|NA|many|TRBJ2-1
TGTGCCAGCAGCTCACCGGGGGGCGAGCAGTTCTTC
CASSSPGGEQFF
>TRBV27|TRBD1|many|TRBJ2-5
TGTGCCAGCAGTTTATTTGGAACAGGGGGCGGGGAGACCCAGTACTTC
CASSLFGTGGGETQYF
>TRBV11-2|NA|few|TRBJ2-1
TGTGCCAGCAGCTTAACAGAATACAATGAGCAGTTCTTC
CASSLTEYNEQFF
>TRBV19|NA|many|TRBJ1-5
TGTGCCAGTAGTCCCGGGGTCTTTCGGCCCCAGCATTTT
CASSPGVFRPQHF
>TRBV7-6|NA|many|TRBJ2-2
TGTGCCAGCAGCTCAGGTACCGGGGAGCTGTTTTTT
CASSSGTGELFF
>TRBV12-3/TRBV12-4|TRBD1|many|TRBJ1-1
TGTGCCAGCAGTTTAAGGACAGGGGGATGGACTGAAGCTTTCTTT
CASSLRTGGWTEAFF
>TRBV5-6|NA|NA|TRBJ2-1
TGTGCCAGCAGCGGGCATGGGTCCTACAATGAGCAGTTCTTC
CASSGHGSYNEQFF
>TRBV24-1|TRBD1|few|TRBJ1-5
TGTGCCACCAGTGACCAACAGGGGGGGGCCAATCAGCCCCAGCATTTT
CATSDQQGGANQPQHF
>TRBV29-1|NA|many|TRBJ2-3
TGCAGCGTTGCCCTAGTCGCGAGTACGCAGTATTTT
CSVALVASTQYF
>TRBV4-3|TRBD2|NA|TRBJ2-1
TGCGCCAGCAGCCAAGTAGGTCTAGCGGGACCATACAATGAGCAGTTCTTC
CASSQVGLAGPYNEQFF
>TRBV20-1|NA|few|TRBJ2-7
TGCAGTGCTAAGTTGAGGGAAGATTATAGGGAGCAGTACTTC
CSAKLREDYREQYF
>TRBV24-1|NA|many|TRBJ2-1
TGTGCCACCAGTGATTTGCATCAGACCACTGAGGGACAGTTCTTC
CATSDLHQTTEGQFF
>TRBV30|TRBD1|few|TRBJ1-6
TGTGCCTGGACCCGGACAGGGAATTCACCCCTCCACTTT
CAWTRTGNSPLHF
>TRBV5-1|NA|few|TRBJ2-5
TGCGCCAGCAGCTTCGGTCAGGGGCACCAAGAGACCCAGTACTTC
CASSFGQGHQETQYF
>TRBV11-2|TRBD1|NA|TRBJ2-5
TGTGCCAGCAGCCCTCGGACAGGGGTGGAGACCCAGTACTTC
CASSPRTGVETQYF
>TRBV29-1|NA|few|TRBJ1-1
TGCAGCGCTGACAGGTCGAACACTGAAGCTTTCTTT
CSADRSNTEAFF
>TRBV20-1|NA|NA|TRBJ1-6
TGCAGTGCTAGAGAAGGGAACTATAATTCACCCCTCCACTTT
CSAREGNYNSPLHF